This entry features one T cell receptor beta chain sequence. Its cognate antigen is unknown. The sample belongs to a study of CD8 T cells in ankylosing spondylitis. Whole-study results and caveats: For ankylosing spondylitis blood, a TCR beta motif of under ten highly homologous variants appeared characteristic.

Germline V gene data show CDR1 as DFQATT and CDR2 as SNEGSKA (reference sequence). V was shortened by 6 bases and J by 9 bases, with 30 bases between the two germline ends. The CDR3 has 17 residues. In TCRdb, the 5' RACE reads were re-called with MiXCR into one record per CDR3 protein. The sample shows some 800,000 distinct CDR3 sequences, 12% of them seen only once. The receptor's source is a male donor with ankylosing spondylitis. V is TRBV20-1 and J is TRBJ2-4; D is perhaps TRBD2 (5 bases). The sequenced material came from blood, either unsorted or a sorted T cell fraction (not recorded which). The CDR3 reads CSAKGLRYKIHRGIQYF. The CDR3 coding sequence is TGCAGTGCAAAAGGTTTAAGGTATAAGATTCACCGGGGCATTCAGTACTTC.